Many counts were recorded for the clone carrying this T cell receptor (beta chain). Its antigen is as yet unknown. Notes on the study in general: The TCR gene usage of tumor memory CD4+ T cells clustered together with blood and lymph node memory CD4+ cells and with lymph node naive CD4+ cells.

The CDR3 runs to 13 residues. Germline CDR1 is SGHRS and CDR2 is YFSETQ. V lost 0 bases and J 5 bases, leaving 8 bases between the germline ends. Full-length variable regions came from constant-region reverse primers plus semi-nested Nested Universal Primer A PCR. TCRdb analysed the 5' RACE reads with MiXCR anew, one entry per CDR3 protein. Of tens of thousands of distinct CDR3 sequences in the sample, approximately 25% were seen once. The sequenced sample was naive CD4+ T cells sorted from a lymph node. Described subset: naive CD4+ T cells, CD4+CD45RA+CD25-. V gene TRBV5-1 combines with J gene TRBJ1-1, with D possibly being TRBD1 (6 bases). This clonotype originated in a female donor with breast cancer. The CDR3: CASSLEGGTEAFF. CDR3 nucleotides: TGCGCCAGCAGCTTGGAGGGGGGTACTGAAGCTTTCTTT.